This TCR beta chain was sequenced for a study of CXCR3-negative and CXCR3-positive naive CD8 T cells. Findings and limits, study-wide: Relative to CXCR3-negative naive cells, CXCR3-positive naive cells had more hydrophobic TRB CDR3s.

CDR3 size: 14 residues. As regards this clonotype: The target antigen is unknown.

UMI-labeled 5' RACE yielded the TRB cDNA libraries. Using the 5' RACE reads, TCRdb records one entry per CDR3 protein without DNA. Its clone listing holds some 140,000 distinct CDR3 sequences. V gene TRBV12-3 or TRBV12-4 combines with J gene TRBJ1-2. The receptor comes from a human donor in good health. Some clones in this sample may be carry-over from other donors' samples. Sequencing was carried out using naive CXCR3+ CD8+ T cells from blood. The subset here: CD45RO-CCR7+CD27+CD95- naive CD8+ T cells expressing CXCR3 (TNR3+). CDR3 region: CASSLAVLTGGYTF.